The text below deals with one T cell receptor beta chain. In the same sample, other DNA sequences code for this CDR3. From germline, CDR1 is SEHNR and CDR2 FQNEAQ (reference sequence). The CDR3 is 14 amino acids. The junction had 3 bases not matched to a gene; V was cut back by 4 bases and J by 1 base. The sample belongs to a study of blood T cell repertoires in COVID-19. Per the study methods: How many nucleated cells were present was estimated from reference gene primer amplification. Repertoires were generated with immunoSEQ multiplex PCR, while TCRdb's copy carries only in-frame clones and drops some. V and J calls plus clone size are reproduced from that table; the DNA served to infer D and trimming. Seen here are some 330,000 clones, 85% to 90% observed once, and the top ten hold less than 2%.

The sequence came from a woman in her 30s with COVID-19, enrolled during active disease. The gene calls are TRBV7-9 and TRBJ1-1; TRBD1 matches at 7 bases. The sequenced sample was peripheral blood. CDR3 sequence reads: CASSSWTGNTEAFF. CDR3 in DNA: TGTGCCAGCAGCTCCTGGACAGGGAACACTGAAGCTTTCTTT.